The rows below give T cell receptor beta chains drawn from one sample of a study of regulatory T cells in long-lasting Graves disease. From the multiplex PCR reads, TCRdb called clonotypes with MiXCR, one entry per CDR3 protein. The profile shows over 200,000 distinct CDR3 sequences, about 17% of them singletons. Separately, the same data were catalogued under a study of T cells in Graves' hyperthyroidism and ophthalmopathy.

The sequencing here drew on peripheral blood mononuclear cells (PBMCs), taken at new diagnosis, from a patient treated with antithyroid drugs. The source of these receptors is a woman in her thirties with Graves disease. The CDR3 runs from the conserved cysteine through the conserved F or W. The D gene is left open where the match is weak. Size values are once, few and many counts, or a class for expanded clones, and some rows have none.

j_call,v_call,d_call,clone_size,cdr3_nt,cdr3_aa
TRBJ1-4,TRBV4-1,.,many,TGCGCCAGCAGCCCAGGACCGGGACTGCGTGAGGAAAAACTGTTTTTT,CASSPGPGLREEKLFF
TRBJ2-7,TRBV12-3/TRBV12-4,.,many,TGTGCCAGCAGTTTTCAACTATCCGACGAGCAGTACTTC,CASSFQLSDEQYF
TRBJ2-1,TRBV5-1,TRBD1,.,TGCGCCAGCAGCGACCCGGGACAGGTGATCAATGAGCAGTTCTTC,CASSDPGQVINEQFF
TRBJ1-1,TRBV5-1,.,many,TGCGCCAGCAGCTTAAATTCAGTTGACACTGAAGCTTTCTTT,CASSLNSVDTEAFF
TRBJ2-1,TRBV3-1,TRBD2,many,TGTGCCAGCAGCCCTATAGCGGGGGGATACAATGAGCAGTTCTTC,CASSPIAGGYNEQFF
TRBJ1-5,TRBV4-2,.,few,TGTGCCAGCAGCCAAGATCAGGCAGGGTATCAGCCCCAGCATTTT,CASSQDQAGYQPQHF
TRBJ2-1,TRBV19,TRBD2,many,TGTGCCAGTAGCCGATCTAGCGGGGGGGCCGATGAGCAGTTCTTC,CASSRSSGGADEQFF
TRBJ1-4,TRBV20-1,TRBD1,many,TGCAGTGCTAGACTTGGACAGGGGGATGAAAAACTGTTTTTT,CSARLGQGDEKLFF
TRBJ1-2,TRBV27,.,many,TGTGCCAGCAGTTTATCGCCCTACTATGGCTACACCTTC,CASSLSPYYGYTF
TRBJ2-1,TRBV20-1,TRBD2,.,TGCAGTGCTAGAGATTTCCTAGCGGGTTCTGCCGAGCAGTTCTTC,CSARDFLAGSAEQFF
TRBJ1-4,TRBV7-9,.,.,TGTGCCAGCAGCCCGCCTAATGAAAAACTGTTTTTT,CASSPPNEKLFF
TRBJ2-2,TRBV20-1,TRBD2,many,TGCAGTGCTTCTAGCGGGGGGGCCGGGGAGCTGTTTTTT,CSASSGGAGELFF
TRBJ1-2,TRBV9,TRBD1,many,TGTGCCAGCAGCCCCTGGGACAGGGGCCTCGGTGGCTACACCTTC,CASSPWDRGLGGYTF
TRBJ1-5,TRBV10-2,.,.,TGCGCCGGCAGTGAGATAGGGATCAATCAGCCCCAGCATTTT,CAGSEIGINQPQHF
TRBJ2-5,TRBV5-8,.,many,TGTGCCAGCAGCTTGGCCGAGGGCCAAGAGACCCAGTACTTC,CASSLAEGQETQYF
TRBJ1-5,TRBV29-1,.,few,TGCAGCGTTGGTAACAATAATCAGCCCCAGCATTTT,CSVGNNNQPQHF
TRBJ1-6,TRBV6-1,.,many,TGTGCCAGCAGCAAGGGATTCTTCCCCTATAATTCACCCCTCCACTTT,CASSKGFFPYNSPLHF
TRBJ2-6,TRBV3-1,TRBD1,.,TGTGCCAGCAGCACAGGGGTTGGGGCCAACGTCCTGACTTTC,CASSTGVGANVLTF
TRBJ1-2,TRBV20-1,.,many,TGCAGTGCTGCTGACCGGCGCCGCGGCTACACCTTC,CSAADRRRGYTF
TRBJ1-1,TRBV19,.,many,TGTGCCAGTAGTATGGGACCCGCGAACACTGAAGCTTTCTTT,CASSMGPANTEAFF
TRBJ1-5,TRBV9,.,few,TGTGCCAGCAGCGTAGCGGGTAGCAATCAGCCCCAGCATTTT,CASSVAGSNQPQHF
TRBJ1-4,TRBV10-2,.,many,TGCGCCAGCAGTGAGTGGAATGTAAAGCACAGGTTTAATGAAAAACTGTTTTTT,CASSEWNVKHRFNEKLFF
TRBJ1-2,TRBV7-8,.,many,TGTGCCAGCAGCTTAGCGCGCAGGGACTATGGCTACACCTTC,CASSLARRDYGYTF
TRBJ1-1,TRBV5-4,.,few,TGTGCCAGCAGCCGTGAGGGGACATGGACTGAAGCTTTCTTT,CASSREGTWTEAFF
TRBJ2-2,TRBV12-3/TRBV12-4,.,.,TGTGCCAGCCTTTCCACCGGGGAGCTGTTTTTT,CASLSTGELFF
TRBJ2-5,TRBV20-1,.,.,TGCAGTGCTAGAGACAGGGAAGAGACCCAGTACTTC,CSARDREETQYF
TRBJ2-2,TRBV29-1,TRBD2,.,TGCAGCGTTCCTCCCGGGGCTAGCGGGGGGACGGGGGCCGGGGAGCTGTTTTTT,CSVPPGASGGTGAGELFF
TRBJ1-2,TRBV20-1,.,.,TGCAGTGCAATACGACCGGGGTTGGATGGCTACACCTTC,CSAIRPGLDGYTF
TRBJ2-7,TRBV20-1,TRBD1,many,TGCAGTGCCATCCGGGACAGGGTCTACGAGCAGTACTTC,CSAIRDRVYEQYF
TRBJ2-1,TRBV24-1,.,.,TGTGCCACCAGTGATTCGGGGTACAATGAGCAGTTCTTC,CATSDSGYNEQFF
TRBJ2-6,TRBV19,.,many,TGTGCCAGTAGTCCGCACAGGGACTCTGGGGCCAACGTCCTGACTTTC,CASSPHRDSGANVLTF
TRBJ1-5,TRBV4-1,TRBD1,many,TGCGCCAGCAGCGGAGGGACAGCGGGACAGCCCCAGCATTTT,CASSGGTAGQPQHF
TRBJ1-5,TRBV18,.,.,TGTGCCAGCTCACAAACGGGGGCAGGGGATCTAGGTCAGCCCCAGCATTTT,CASSQTGAGDLGQPQHF
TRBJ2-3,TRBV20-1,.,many,TGCAGTGCCTACACGTATCGTACAGATACGCAGTATTTT,CSAYTYRTDTQYF
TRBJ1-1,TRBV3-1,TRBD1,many,TGTGCCAGCAGCCAAAACAGGGGGCACACTGAAGCTTTCTTT,CASSQNRGHTEAFF
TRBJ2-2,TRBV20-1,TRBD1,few,TGCAGTGCTAGGGGCAGGGGGTCCGGGGAGCTGTTTTTT,CSARGRGSGELFF
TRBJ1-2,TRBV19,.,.,TGTGCCTCAAGGGTTGGCAGGGATCGGTACACCTTC,CASRVGRDRYTF
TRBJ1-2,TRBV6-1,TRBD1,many,TGTGCCAGCAGTGGGGGACAGATATATGGCTACACCTTC,CASSGGQIYGYTF
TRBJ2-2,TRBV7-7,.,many,TGTGCTAGCAGCTTAGTCGACAGCAACACCGGGGAGCTGTTTTTT,CASSLVDSNTGELFF
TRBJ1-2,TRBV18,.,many,TGTGCCAGCTCACCAGATAGCCAGGGCGGCTACACCTTC,CASSPDSQGGYTF
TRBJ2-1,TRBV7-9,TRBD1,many,TGTGCCAGCAGCCCCGGGACAGGGGCCCCGGGGGGCTCCTACAATGAGCAGTTCTTC,CASSPGTGAPGGSYNEQFF
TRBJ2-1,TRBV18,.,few,TGTGCCAGCTCACCCTACACGGTCGGCTACAATGAGCAGTTCTTC,CASSPYTVGYNEQFF